What follows is one TCR beta chain and its context. As yet, its antigen is unknown. These data belong to a study of memory CD4+ T cells and cytomegalovirus serostatus. Overall study results and limits: About 40% of the roughly 160 known CMV-associated TCRbeta sequences appeared in CD4+ memory.

This CDR3 contains 15 residues. V was trimmed by 5 bases and J by 0 bases, leaving 14 bases between them. The germline CDR1 and CDR2 sequences are SNHLY and FYNNEI. Profiled with immunoSEQ multiplex PCR; TCRdb holds only in-frame clones, not every one. Here the sample spans some 35,000 clones, around 80% being singletons. The sort gate was single viable CD3+CD4+CD8-CD45RO+ cells for memory CD4+ T cells. The specimen was memory CD4+ T cells from blood. The TCR originated in an adult in good health and CMV-seropositive. The V gene is TRBV2, the J gene TRBJ2-7, with D possibly matching TRBD2 (6 bases). Here the CDR3 reads CASSIFEGLSYEQYF. As DNA, the CDR3 is TGTGCCAGCAGTATATTCGAGGGACTCTCCTACGAGCAGTACTTC.